The clone carrying this T cell receptor delta chain has a handful of counts. Its antigen remains unknown. A far bigger clonotype differs at one base, so this is likely a read error. This same CDR3 is encoded by further DNA sequences in the sample. This specimen belongs to a study of γδ T cells in repeated Plasmodium falciparum infection. The wider study: Malaria-naive adults were infected with P. falciparum NF54 four times over around 600 days. Malian samples came from no-transmission periods or across acute febrile malaria episodes. Samples were taken at baseline, before some infections, and 21 days after each.

Study observations and caveats: Malian children's Vdelta2-negative repertoires appeared more expanded and less diverse than Australians'.

This CDR3 has 20 amino acids. Germline V gives CDR1 TSWWSYY, CDR2 QGS. TCRdb re-called the multiplex PCR reads using CATT. The sample lists 93,000 or so delta-chain clones, more than 0.85% occurring once. Vgamma9/Vdelta2+ and Vdelta2-negative gammadelta T cells were flow-sorted from PBMC for bulk sequencing. The sequencing sample was made of gamma-delta T cells from blood. The V gene is listed as TRDV1; no J gene was called; the table's D call, TRDD3, was not checked against the DNA. The TCR originated in a pool of human donors (malaria-infected and uninfected, not separated). CDR3 amino acids: CALGELSKPPPTTFADKLIF. The CDR3 nucleotides read TGTGCTCTTGGGGAACTGTCTAAGCCGCCCCCGACGACCTTTGCCGATAAACTCATCTTC.